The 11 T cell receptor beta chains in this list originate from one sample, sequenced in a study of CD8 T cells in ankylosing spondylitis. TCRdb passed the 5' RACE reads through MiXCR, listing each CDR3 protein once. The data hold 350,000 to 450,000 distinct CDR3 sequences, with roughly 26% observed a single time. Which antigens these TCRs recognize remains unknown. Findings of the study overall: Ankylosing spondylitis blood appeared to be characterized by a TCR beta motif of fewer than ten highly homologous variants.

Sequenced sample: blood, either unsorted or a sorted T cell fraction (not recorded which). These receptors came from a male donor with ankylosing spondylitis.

CDR3 sequence (DNA): TGTGCCAGTAGTATTCCGGGACAGGTGACAACTAATGAAAAACTGTTTTTT. Translating gives CASSIPGQVTTNEKLFF. The rearrangement joins TRBV19 to TRBJ1-4; 8 nucleotides line up with TRBD1. Germline V gives CDR1 LNHDA, CDR2 SQIVND (reference sequence). V shed 3 bases, J shed 0 bases, and the junction held 6 bases outside the gene matches. The CDR3 is 17 residues long.

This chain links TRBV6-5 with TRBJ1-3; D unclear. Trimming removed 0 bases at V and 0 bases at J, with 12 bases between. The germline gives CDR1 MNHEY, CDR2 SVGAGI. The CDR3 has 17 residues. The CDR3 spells CASSYSIGSSSGNTIYF. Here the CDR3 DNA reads TGTGCCAGCAGTTACTCGATAGGGTCGAGCTCTGGAAACACCATATATTTT.

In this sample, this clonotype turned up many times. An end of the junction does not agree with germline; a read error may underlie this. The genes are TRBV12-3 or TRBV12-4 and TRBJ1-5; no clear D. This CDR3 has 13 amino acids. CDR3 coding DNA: TGCGCCAGCAGCTTTGGGAGCAATCAGCCCCAGCATTTT. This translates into CASSFGSNQPQHF.

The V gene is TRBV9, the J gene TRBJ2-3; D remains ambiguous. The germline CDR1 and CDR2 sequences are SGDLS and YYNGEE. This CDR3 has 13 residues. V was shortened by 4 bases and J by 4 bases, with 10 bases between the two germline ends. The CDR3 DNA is TGTGCCAGCAGCACCCTCCTCTCAGATACGCAGTATTTT. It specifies CASSTLLSDTQYF.

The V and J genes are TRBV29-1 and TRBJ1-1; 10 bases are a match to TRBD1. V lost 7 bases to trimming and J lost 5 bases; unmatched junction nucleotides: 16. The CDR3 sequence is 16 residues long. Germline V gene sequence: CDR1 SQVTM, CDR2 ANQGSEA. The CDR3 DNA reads TGCAGCGCCTCTAGCCGGGACAGGGGCTATGGGACTGAAGCTTTCTTT. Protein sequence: CSASSRDRGYGTEAFF.

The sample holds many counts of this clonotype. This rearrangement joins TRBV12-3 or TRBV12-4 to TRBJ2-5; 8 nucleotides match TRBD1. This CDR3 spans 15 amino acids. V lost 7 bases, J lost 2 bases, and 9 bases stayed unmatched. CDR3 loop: CASTLGRDRQETQYF. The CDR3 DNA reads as TGTGCCAGCACCTTGGGACGGGACAGGCAAGAGACCCAGTACTTC.

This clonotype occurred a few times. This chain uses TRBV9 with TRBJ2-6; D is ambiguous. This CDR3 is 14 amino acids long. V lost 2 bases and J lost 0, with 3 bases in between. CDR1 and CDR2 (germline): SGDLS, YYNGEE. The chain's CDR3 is CASSVASGANVLTF. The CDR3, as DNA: TGTGCCAGCAGCGTGGCCTCTGGGGCCAACGTCCTGACTTTC.

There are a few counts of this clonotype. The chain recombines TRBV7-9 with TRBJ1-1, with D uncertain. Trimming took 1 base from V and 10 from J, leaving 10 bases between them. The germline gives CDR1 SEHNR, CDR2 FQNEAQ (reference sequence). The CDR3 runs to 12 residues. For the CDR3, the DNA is TGTGCCAGCAGCTTAGGACAATCGTTAGCTTTCTTT. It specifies CASSLGQSLAFF.

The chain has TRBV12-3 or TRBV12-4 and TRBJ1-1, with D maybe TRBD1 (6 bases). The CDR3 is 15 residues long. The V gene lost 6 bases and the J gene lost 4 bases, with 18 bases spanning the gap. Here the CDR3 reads CASSPTGFYSTEAFF. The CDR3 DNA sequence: TGTGCCAGCAGCCCCACAGGGTTTTATAGCACTGAAGCTTTCTTT.

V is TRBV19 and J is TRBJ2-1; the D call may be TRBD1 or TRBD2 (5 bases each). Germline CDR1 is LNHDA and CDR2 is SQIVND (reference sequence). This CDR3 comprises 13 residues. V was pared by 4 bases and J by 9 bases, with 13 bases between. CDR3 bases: TGTGCCAGTAGTACGGGGAAGGGGCGTGAGCAGTTCTTC. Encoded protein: CASSTGKGREQFF. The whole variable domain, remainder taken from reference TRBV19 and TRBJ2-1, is DGGITQSPKYLFRKEGQNVTLSCEQNLNHDAMYWYRQDPGQGLRLIYYSQIVNDFQKGDIAEGYSVSREKKESFPLTVTSAQKNPTAFYLCASSTGKGREQFFGPGTRLTVL.

In nucleotides, the CDR3 is TGCAGTGCTCCGTGGACAGGCGGAAGGAATGAGCAGTTCTTC. Encoded protein: CSAPWTGGRNEQFF. The V call is TRBV20-1, the J call TRBJ2-1; TRBD1 matches 7 bases. With 5 bases clipped from V and 7 bases from J, the junction kept 11 bases outside the gene matches. This CDR3 has 14 residues. Germline lookup yields CDR1 DFQATT and CDR2 SNEGSKA (reference sequence).